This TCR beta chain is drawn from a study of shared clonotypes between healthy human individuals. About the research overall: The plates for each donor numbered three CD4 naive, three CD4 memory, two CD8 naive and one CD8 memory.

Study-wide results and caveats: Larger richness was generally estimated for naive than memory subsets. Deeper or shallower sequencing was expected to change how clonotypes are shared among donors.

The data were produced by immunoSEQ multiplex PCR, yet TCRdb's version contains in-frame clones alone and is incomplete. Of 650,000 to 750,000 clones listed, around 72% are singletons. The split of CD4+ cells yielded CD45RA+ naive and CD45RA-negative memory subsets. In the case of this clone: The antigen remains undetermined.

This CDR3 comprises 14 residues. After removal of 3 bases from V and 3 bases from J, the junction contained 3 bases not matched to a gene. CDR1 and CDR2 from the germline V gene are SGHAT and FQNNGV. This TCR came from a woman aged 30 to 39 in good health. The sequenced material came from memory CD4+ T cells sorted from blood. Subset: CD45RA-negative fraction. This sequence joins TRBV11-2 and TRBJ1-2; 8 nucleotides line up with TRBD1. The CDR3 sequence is CASSFGQGDYGYTF. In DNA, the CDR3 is TGTGCCAGCAGCTTCGGACAGGGCGACTATGGCTACACCTTC.